Here is one TCR beta chain with its context. No cognate antigen has been identified for it. No qualities accompany the bases; no much larger clone lies one base away. The data were taken from a study of blood T cell repertoires in COVID-19 (TCRdb year 2020). Study-wide context: Samples from collaborators originated in the United States, Italy and Spain and spanned both the acute and convalescent phases of COVID-19. The material from the prospective study consisted of cDNA or gDNA derived from T cells, B-cell-depleted T cells, or PBMCs. Deeply sampled blood TCRbeta repertoires from subjects exposed to, actively infected with, or recovered from COVID-19 were included in the dataset. The repertoires were released in a freely available public database intended as a resource for research on the immune response to SARS-CoV-2. The samples were drawn from the first 160 participants of the ongoing ImmuneRACE study and from 950 to 1,500 subjects provided by 6 global collaborators. Sample metadata almost always included a de-identified subject ID, COVID-19 status, age in years and sex. Where available, HLA class I and class II types were obtained from metadata supplied by the sample provider rather than from assay-based typing.

Results the study describes overall, beyond this receptor: Clinical and demographic metadata were provided uncurated, with the amount varying by source and participant.

Participants in the prospective study were enrolled through a virtual design, were aged roughly 18 to 100 years, and lived in approximately 24 United States geographic areas. In the prospective study, participants were assigned to cohorts based on the clinical history participants reported in a screening survey and a study questionnaire. Mobile phlebotomists in the prospective study collected whole blood, serum and a nasopharyngeal or oropharyngeal swab from every participant. Participants in the prospective study had the option to provide additional blood draws and questionnaires over a roughly 2-month period. Blood samples from the prospective study were shipped frozen or at room temperature prior to DNA extraction. TCRbeta CDR3 regions were amplified from genomic DNA by means of the immunoSEQ Assay, a bias-controlled multiplex PCR. In the original analysis: Within the assay, amplification of reference gene primers was used to estimate how many nucleated cells each sample contained. Sequence reads were collapsed and filtered to measure the absolute abundance of every unique TCRbeta CDR3 rearrangement. For each sample, productive Simpson clonality was calculated as the square root of Simpson's diversity index across productive rearrangements. Drawn from immuneACCESS, this table holds only the in-frame rearrangements with V and J called that TCRdb kept. Clones are partly lost; checked studies trace under half to an unresolved V gene and leave the rest unexplained. For V, J and clone size, that table is used; D and trimming come from the DNA. The sample contains about 400,000 clones, 70% to 90% of them found a single time. Jointly, the top ten make up under 2.5% of the sample.

The receptor was isolated from a woman aged 18-30 years with acute COVID-19. Sequencing was carried out using PBMCs or T cells enriched from blood (not recorded which).

The nucleotide sequence reads as follows: TGTGCCAGCAGCCAGGCCGCGGCGCCGCGTGGGACCCAGTACTTC. Its coded protein is CASSQAAAPRGTQYF. This chain is built from TRBV3-1 (or the pseudogene TRBV3-2) and TRBJ2-5; too little of a D gene remains to name it. From its cysteine to its phenylalanine, the CDR3 spans 15 amino acids. The DNA shown is the 45-base CDR3, in frame from base 1. The junction carries 18 bases between V and J, which are trimmed by 3 bases and 7 bases respectively. Per the germline V gene (reference sequence), LGHDT is the CDR1 and YNNKEL is the CDR2.